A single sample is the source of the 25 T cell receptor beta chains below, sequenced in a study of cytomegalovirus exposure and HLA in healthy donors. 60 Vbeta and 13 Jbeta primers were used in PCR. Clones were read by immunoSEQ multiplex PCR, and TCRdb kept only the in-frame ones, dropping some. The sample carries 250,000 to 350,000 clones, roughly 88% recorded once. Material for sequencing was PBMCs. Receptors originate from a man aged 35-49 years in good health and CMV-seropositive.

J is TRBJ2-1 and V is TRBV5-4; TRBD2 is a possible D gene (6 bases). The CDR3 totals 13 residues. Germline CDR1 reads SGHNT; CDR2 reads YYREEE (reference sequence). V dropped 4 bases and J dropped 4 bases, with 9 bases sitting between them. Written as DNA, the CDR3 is TGTGCCAGCAGCCCGGGGGATTACAATGAGCAGTTCTTC. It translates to CASSPGDYNEQFF.

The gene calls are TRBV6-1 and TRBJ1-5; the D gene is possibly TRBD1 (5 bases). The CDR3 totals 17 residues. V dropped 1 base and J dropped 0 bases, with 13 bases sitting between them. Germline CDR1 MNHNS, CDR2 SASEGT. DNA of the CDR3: TGTGCCAGCAGTGAAGGGTGGGGCAGCTATAGCAATCAGCCCCAGCATTTT. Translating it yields CASSEGWGSYSNQPQHF.

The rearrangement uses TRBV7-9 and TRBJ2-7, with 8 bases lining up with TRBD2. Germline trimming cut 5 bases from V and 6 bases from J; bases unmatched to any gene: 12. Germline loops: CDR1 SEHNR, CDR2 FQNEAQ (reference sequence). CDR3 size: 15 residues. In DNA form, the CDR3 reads TGTGCCAGCAGCAGCACCGGGACTAGGGGTTTCGAGCAGTACTTC. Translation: CASSSTGTRGFEQYF.

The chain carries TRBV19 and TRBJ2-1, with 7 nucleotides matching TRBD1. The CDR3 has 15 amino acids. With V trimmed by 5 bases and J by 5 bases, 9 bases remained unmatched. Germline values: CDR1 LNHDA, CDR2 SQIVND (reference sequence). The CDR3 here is CASSPTGVKDNEQFF. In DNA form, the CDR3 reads TGTGCCAGTAGTCCCACAGGGGTAAAGGACAATGAGCAGTTCTTC.

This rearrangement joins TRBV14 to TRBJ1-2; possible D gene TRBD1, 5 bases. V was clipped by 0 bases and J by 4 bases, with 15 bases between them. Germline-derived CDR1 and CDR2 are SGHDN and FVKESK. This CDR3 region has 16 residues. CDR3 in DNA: TGTGCCAGCAGCCAAGAAGGCCAGGGCGTGATCTATGGCTACACCTTC. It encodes CASSQEGQGVIYGYTF.

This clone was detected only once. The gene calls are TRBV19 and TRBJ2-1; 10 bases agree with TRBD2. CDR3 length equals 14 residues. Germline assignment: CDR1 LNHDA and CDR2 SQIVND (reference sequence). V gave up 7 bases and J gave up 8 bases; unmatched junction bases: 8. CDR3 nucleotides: TGTGCCAGTAAATCCCCTAGCGGGGGCTATGAGCAGTTCTTC. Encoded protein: CASKSPSGGYEQFF.

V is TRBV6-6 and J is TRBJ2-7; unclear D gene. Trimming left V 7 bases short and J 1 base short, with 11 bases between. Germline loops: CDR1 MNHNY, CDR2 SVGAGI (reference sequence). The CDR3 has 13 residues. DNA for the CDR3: TGTGCCAGCACTCCAGATGTGTCCTACGAGCAGTACTTC. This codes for CASTPDVSYEQYF.

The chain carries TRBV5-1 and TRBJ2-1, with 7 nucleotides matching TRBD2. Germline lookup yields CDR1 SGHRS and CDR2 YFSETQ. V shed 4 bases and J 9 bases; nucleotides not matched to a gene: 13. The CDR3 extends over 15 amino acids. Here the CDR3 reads CASSRGAGVFGEQFF. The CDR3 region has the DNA TGCGCCAGCAGCAGAGGGGCGGGAGTATTTGGTGAGCAGTTCTTC.

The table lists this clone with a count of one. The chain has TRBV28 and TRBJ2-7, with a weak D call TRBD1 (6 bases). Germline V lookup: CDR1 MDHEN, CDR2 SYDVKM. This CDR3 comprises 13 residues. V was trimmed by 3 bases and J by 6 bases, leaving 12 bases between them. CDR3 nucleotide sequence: TGTGCCAGCAGTTTCCCTCAGGGGTTCGAGCAGTACTTC. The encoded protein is CASSFPQGFEQYF.

CDR3: CASFLTGGAVGTEAFF. CDR3 nucleotide sequence: TGCGCCAGCTTTCTCACCGGGGGGGCGGTGGGCACTGAAGCTTTCTTT. This chain joins TRBV5-1 and TRBJ1-1, with D possibly being TRBD1 (6 bases). The germline V gene encodes CDR1 SGHRS and CDR2 YFSETQ. V lost 7 bases, J lost 4 bases, and 23 bases lay in between. This CDR3 comprises 16 residues.

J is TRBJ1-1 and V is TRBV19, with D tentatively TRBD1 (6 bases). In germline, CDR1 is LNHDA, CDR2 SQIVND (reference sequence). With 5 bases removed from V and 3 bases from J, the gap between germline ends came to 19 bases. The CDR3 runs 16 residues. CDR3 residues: CASSPRGGGSYTEAFF. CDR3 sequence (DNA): TGTGCCAGTAGTCCCCGAGGGGGGGGATCTTACACTGAAGCTTTCTTT. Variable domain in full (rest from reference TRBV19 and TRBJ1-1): DGGITQSPKYLFRKEGQNVTLSCEQNLNHDAMYWYRQDPGQGLRLIYYSQIVNDFQKGDIAEGYSVSREKKESFPLTVTSAQKNPTAFYLCASSPRGGGSYTEAFFGQGTRLTVV.

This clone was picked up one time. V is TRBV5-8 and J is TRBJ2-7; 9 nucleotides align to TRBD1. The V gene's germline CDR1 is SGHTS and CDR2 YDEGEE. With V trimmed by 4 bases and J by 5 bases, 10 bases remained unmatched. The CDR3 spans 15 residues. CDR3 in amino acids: CASSTSGTGNDEQYF. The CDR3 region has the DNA TGTGCCAGCAGCACTTCCGGGACAGGGAACGACGAGCAGTACTTC.

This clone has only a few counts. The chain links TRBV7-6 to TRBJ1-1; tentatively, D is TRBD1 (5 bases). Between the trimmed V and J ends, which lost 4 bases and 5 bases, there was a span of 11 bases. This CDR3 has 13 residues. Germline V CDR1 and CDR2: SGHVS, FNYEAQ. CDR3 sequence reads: CASSSNRRTEAFF. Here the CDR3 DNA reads TGTGCCAGCAGCTCGAACAGGCGGACTGAAGCTTTCTTT.

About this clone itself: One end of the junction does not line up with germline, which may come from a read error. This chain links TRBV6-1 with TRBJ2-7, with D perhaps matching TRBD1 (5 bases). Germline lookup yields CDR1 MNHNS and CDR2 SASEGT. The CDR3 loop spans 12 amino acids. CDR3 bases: TGTGCCAGCCGTGACAGATACTACGAGCAGTACTTC. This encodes CASRDRYYEQYF.

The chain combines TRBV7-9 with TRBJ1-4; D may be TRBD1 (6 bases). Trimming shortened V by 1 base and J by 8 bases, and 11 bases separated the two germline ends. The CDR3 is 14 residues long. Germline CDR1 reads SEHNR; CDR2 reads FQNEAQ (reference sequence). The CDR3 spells CASSLDRVEEKLFF. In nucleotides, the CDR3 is TGTGCCAGCAGCTTAGACAGGGTTGAGGAAAAACTGTTTTTT.

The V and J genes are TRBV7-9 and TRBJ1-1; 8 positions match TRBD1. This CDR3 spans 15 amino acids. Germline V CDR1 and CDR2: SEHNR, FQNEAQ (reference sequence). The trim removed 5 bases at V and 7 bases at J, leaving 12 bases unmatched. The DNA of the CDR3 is TGTGCCAGCAGCCTACAGGACAGGGCGGCGATTGAAGCTTTCTTT. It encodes CASSLQDRAAIEAFF.

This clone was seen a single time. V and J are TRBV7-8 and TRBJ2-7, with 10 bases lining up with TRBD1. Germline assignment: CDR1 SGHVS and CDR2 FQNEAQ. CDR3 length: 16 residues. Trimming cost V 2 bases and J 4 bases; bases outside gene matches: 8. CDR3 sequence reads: CASSLNEGQGMYEQYF. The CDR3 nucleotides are TGTGCCAGCAGCTTAAATGAGGGACAGGGGATGTACGAGCAGTACTTC. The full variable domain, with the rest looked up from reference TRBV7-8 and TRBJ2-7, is GAGVSQSPRYKVAKRGQDVALRCDPISGHVSLFWYQQALGQGPEFLTYFQNEAQLDKSGLPSDRFFAERPEGSVSTLKIQRTQQEDSAVYLCASSLNEGQGMYEQYFGPGTRLTVT.

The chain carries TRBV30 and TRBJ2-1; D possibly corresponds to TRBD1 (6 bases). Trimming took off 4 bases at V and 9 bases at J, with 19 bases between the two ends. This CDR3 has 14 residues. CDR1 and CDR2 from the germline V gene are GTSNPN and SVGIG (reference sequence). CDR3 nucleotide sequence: TGTGCCTGGACCCCGGGACACCTACTTAGTGAGCAGTTCTTC. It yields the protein CAWTPGHLLSEQFF.

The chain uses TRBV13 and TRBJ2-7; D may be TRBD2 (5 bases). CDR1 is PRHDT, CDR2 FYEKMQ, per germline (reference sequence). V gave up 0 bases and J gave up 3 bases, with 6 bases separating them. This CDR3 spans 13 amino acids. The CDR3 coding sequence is TGTGCCAGCAGCTTAGGCCGGGGCTACGAGCAGTACTTC. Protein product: CASSLGRGYEQYF.

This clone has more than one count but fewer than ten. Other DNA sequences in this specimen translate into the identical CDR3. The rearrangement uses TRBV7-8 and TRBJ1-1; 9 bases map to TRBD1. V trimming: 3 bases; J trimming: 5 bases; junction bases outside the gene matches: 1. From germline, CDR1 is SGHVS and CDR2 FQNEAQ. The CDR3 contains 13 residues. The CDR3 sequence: CASSLTGGTEAFF. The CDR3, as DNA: TGTGCCAGCAGCTTGACAGGGGGGACTGAAGCTTTCTTT.

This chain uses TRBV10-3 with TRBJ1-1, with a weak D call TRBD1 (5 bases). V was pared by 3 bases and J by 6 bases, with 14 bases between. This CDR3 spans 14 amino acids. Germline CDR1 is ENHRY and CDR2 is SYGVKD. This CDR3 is CAISDDGGRAEAFF. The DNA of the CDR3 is TGTGCCATCAGTGACGACGGGGGAAGAGCTGAAGCTTTCTTT.

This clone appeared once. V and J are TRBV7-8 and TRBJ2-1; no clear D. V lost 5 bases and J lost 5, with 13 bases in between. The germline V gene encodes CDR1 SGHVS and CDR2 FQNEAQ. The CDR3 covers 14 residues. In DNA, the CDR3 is TGTGCCAGCAGCCTCGCGAAGAGTAACAATGAGCAGTTCTTC. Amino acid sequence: CASSLAKSNNEQFF.

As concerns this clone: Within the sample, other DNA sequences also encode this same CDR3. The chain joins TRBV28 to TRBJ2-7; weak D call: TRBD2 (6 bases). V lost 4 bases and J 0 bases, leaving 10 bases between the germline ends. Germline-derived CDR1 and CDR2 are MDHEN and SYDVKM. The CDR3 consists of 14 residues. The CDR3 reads CASSSPGLSYEQYF. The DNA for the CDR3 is TGTGCCAGCAGTTCCCCGGGACTCTCCTACGAGCAGTACTTC.

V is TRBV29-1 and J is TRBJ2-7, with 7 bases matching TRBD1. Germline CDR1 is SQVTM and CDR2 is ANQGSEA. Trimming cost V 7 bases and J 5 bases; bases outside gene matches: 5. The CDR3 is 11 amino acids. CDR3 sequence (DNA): TGCAGCGCTCGGGACAGCCACGAGCAGTACTTC. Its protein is CSARDSHEQYF.

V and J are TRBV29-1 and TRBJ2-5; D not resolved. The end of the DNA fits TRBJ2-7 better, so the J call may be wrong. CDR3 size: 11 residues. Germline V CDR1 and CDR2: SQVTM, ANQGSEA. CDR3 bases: TGCAGCGTTGTTTTGGAGTACGAGCAGTACTTC. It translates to CSVVLEYEQYF.